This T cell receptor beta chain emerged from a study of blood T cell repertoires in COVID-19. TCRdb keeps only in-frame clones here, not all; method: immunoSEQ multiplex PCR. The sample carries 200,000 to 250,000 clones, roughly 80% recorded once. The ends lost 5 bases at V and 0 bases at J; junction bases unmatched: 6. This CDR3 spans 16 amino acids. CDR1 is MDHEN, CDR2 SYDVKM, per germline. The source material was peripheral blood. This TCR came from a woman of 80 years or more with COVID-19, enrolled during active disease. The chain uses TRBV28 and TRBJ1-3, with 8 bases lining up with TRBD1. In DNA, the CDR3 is TGTGCCAGCAGTACTCCGGACAGGGTCTCTGGAAACACCATATATTTT. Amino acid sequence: CASSTPDRVSGNTIYF.